This entry concerns a single T cell receptor beta chain. V shed 10 bases and J 6 bases; nucleotides not matched to a gene: 7. The CDR3 has 14 amino acids. Germline values: CDR1 SNHLY, CDR2 FYNNEI. A process of 5'RACE template switching, which added a universal primer site and UMIs, was used to make TCR cDNA. TCRdb recomputed calls from the 5' RACE reads with MiXCR, one row per CDR3 protein. The data contain about 340,000 distinct CDR3 sequences, about 12% of them singletons. This record comes from a study of T cells after yellow fever vaccination. About the research overall: Researchers used SMART-Seq v4 Ultra Low Input to prepare fractions that had low cell numbers.

The sample was CD4+ T cells sorted from PBMCs, taken 15 days after the yellow fever booster vaccination. The clonotype comes from a man aged 18 to 29 who received the YFV17D yellow fever vaccine. This chain uses TRBV2 with TRBJ1-4, with 11 bases matching TRBD1. The CDR3 here is CATRPGQGDEKLFF. CDR3 DNA: TGTGCCACGAGACCGGGACAGGGGGATGAAAAACTGTTTTTT.